The sequence of this T cell receptor (beta chain) was determined in a study of vaccination effects on CD4 cells after COVID-19. Study-wide context: Post-vaccine sampling occurred a median 72 days after the second dose. Broader study findings: Marked clonal contraction was seen in infection- and vaccine-induced clones late after vaccination.

The V end was cut by 2 bases, the J end by 1 base, with 15 bases between. Germline V lookup: CDR1 MNHEY, CDR2 SVGEGT. CDR3 length equals 17 residues. CD4+ T cells were isolated after less than 12 days of culture. As their vaccination, participants received two doses of either BNT162b2 or mRNA-1273. A half-medium replacement with IL-2 medium was carried out on days 3 and 7. Clones were sequenced by immunoSEQ multiplex PCR, and TCRdb holds only the in-frame ones, with some missing. There are more than 60,000 clones in the sample; roughly 74% occur only once, and approximately 2% lies in the top ten. The sample holds one count of this clone. Its matching antigen is unknown.

The receptor's source is a human donor who received a COVID-19 vaccine. The chain links TRBV6-2 or TRBV6-3 to TRBJ2-1; D is undetermined. Sequencing used CD4+ T cells from PBMCs cultured without peptide, obtained after COVID-19 vaccination. CDR3 residues: CASSYRPDPGSYNEQFF. In DNA, the CDR3 is TGTGCCAGCAGTTACCGCCCCGACCCAGGATCCTACAATGAGCAGTTCTTC.